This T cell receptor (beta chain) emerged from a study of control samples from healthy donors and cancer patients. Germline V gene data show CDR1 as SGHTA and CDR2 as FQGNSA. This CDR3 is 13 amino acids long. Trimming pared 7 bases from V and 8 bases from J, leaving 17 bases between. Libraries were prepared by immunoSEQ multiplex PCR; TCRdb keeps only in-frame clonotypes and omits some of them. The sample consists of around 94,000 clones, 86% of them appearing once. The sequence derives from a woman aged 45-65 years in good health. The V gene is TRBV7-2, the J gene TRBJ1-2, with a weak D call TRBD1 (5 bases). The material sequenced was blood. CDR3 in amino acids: CASTPAPGEGYTF. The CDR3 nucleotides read TGTGCCAGCACCCCGGCCCCGGGGGAAGGCTACACCTTC.